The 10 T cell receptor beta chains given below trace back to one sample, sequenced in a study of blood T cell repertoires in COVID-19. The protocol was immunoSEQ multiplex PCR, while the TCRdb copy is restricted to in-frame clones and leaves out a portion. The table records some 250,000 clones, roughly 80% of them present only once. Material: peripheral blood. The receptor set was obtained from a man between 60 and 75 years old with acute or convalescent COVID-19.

CDR3 in amino acids: CASSYSLSLAMGYEQYF. The CDR3 nucleotides read TGTGCCAGCAGTTATTCCCTCTCCCTAGCGATGGGGTACGAGCAGTACTTC. The V gene is TRBV6-2 or TRBV6-3, the J gene TRBJ2-7, with D possibly being TRBD2 (6 bases). Between the trimmed V and J ends, which lost 3 bases and 4 bases, there was a span of 22 bases. Germline V gene data show CDR1 as MNHEY and CDR2 as SVGEGT. This CDR3 region has 17 residues.

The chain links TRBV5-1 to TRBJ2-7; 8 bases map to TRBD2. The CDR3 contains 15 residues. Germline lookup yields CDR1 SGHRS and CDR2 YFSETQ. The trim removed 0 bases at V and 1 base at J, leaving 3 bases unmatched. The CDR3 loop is CASSLDPGGSYEQYF. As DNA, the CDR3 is TGCGCCAGCAGCTTGGATCCGGGGGGGTCCTACGAGCAGTACTTC. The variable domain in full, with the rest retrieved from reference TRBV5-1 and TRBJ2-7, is KAGVTQTPRYLIKTRGQQVTLSCSPISGHRSVSWYQQTPGQGLQFLFEYFSETQRNKGNFPGRFSGRQFSNSRSEMNVSTLELGDSALYLCASSLDPGGSYEQYFGPGTRLTVT.

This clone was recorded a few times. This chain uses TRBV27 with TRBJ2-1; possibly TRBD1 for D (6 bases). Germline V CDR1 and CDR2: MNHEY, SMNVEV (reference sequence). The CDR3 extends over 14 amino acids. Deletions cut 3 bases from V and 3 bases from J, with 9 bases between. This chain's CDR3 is CASSFLDSYNEQFF. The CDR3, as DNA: TGTGCCAGCAGTTTTTTGGACAGCTACAATGAGCAGTTCTTC.

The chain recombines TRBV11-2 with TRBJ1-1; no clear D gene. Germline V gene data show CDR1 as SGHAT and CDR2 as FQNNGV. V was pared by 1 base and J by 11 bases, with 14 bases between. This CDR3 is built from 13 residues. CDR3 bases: TGTGCCAGCAGCTTAGCGCCAGCCCAAGCGGCTTTCTTT. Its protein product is CASSLAPAQAAFF.

The CDR3 spells CASGGTGVGYTF. The CDR3 DNA is TGTGCCAGCGGGGGGACAGGGGTGGGCTACACCTTC. The chain is built from TRBV28 and TRBJ1-2, with 10 nucleotides matching TRBD1. V was pared by 8 bases and J by 8 bases, with 5 bases of the junction left unmatched. CDR1 and CDR2 (germline): MDHEN, SYDVKM. The CDR3 length is 12 residues.

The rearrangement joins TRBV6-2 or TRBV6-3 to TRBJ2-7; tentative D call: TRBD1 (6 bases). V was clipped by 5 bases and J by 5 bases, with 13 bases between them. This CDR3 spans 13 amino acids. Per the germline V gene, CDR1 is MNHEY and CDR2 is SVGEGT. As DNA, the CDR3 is TGTGCCAGCAGTCGGGACATATCGAACGAGCAGTACTTC. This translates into CASSRDISNEQYF.

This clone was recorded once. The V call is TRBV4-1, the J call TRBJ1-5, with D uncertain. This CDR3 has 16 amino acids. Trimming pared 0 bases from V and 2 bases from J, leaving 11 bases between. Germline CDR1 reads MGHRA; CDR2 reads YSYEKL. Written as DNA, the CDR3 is TGCGCCAGCAGCCAAGATGAAGGGAGAGGCAATCAGCCCCAGCATTTT. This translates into CASSQDEGRGNQPQHF.

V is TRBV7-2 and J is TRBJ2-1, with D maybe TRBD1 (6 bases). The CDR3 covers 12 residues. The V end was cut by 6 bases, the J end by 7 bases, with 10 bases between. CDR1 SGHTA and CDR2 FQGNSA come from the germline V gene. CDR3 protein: CASSRTGNEQFF. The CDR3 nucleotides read TGTGCCAGCAGTCGAACAGGGAATGAGCAGTTCTTC.

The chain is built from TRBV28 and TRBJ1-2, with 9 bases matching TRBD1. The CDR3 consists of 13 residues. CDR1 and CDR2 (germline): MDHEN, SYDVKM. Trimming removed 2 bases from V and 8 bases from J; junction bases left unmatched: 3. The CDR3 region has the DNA TGTGCCAGCAGTTTAACAGGGGGCGGCGGCTACACCTTC. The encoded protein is CASSLTGGGGYTF.

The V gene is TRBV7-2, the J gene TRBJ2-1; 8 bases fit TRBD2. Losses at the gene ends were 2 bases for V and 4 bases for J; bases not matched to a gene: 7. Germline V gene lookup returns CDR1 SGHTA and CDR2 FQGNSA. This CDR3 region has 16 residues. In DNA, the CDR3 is TGTGCCAGCAGCTTATTGATGGCGGGAGGATACAATGAGCAGTTCTTC. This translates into CASSLLMAGGYNEQFF. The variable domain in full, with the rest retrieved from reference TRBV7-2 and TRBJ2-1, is GAGVSQSPSNKVTEKGKDVELRCDPISGHTALYWYRQSLGQGLEFLIYFQGNSAPDKSGLPSDRFSAERTGGSVSTLTIQRTQQEDSAVYLCASSLLMAGGYNEQFFGPGTRLTVL.